The 30 T cell receptor beta chains listed next were all sequenced from one sample in a study of CD8+ T cells in alopecia areata. Following RNA extraction, reverse transcription yielded cDNA that acted as the sequencing template. Libraries were prepared by immunoSEQ multiplex PCR; TCRdb keeps only in-frame clonotypes and omits some of them. The sample records about 200,000 clones, about 61% being singletons. Material for sequencing was CD8+ T cells sorted from blood. All receptors come from a human donor in good health.

This clone was recorded once. This sequence joins TRBV5-4 and TRBJ2-5; D unclear. V was clipped by 3 bases and J by 5 bases, with 17 bases between them. CDR3 length: 15 amino acids. Germline CDR1 and CDR2: SGHNT and YYREEE (reference sequence). The CDR3 coding sequence is TGTGCCAGCAGCTGGTCCTCGGGCTTCTTGGAGACCCAGTACTTC. Translated, it gives CASSWSSGFLETQYF.

This clone was detected a few times. The chain couples TRBV7-9 to TRBJ2-1, with D perhaps matching TRBD2 (6 bases). Germline CDR1 SEHNR, CDR2 FQNEAQ (reference sequence). This CDR3 contains 14 residues. V was shortened by 1 base and J by 9 bases, with 13 bases between the two germline ends. The CDR3, as DNA: TGTGCCAGCAGCTTAGTGGTTCCCGGGGGTGAGCAGTTCTTC. Its translation: CASSLVVPGGEQFF. Looking up the rest from reference TRBV7-9 and TRBJ2-1 gives the full variable domain: DTGVSQNPRHKITKRGQNVTFRCDPISEHNRLYWYRQTLGQGPEFLTYFQNEAQLEKSRLLSDRFSAERPKGSFSTLEIQRTEQGDSAMYLCASSLVVPGGEQFFGPGTRLTVL.

In the case of this clone: This sample includes further DNA sequences coding for the same CDR3. In DNA form, the CDR3 reads TGTGCCAGCAGCTCAGCAGGGGAGACCCAGTACTTC. It codes for CASSSAGETQYF. The rearrangement joins TRBV13 to TRBJ2-5; D may be TRBD1 (5 bases). CDR3 length equals 12 residues. V was trimmed by 4 bases and J by 5 bases, leaving 8 bases between them. Germline V gives CDR1 PRHDT, CDR2 FYEKMQ (reference sequence).

The chain carries TRBV4-1 and TRBJ1-2, with TRBD1 identical over 7 bases. V lost 2 bases, J lost 2 bases, and 5 bases stayed unmatched. The V gene's germline CDR1 is MGHRA and CDR2 YSYEKL. The CDR3 has 15 residues. CDR3 amino acids: CASSQTGQTNYGYTF. CDR3 bases: TGCGCCAGCAGCCAAACGGGACAGACAAACTATGGCTACACCTTC.

V and J are TRBV29-1 and TRBJ2-7; D is uncertain. This CDR3 region has 12 residues. V was clipped by 1 base and J by 5 bases, with 9 bases between them. Per the germline V gene, CDR1 is SQVTM and CDR2 is ANQGSEA. In DNA, the CDR3 is TGCAGCGTTGAAGTCGGGCTGAACGAGCAGTACTTC. It is translated as CSVEVGLNEQYF.

This rearrangement joins TRBV9 to TRBJ2-3, with 7 bases matching TRBD2. Germline V gene data show CDR1 as SGDLS and CDR2 as YYNGEE. J was trimmed by 0 bases and V by 5 bases; bases with no gene match: 6. This CDR3 is built from 15 residues. The CDR3 protein is CASRSGLSSTDTQYF. In DNA, the CDR3 is TGTGCCAGCAGGTCGGGACTATCTAGCACAGATACGCAGTATTTT.

This chain links TRBV9 with TRBJ2-3; 10 bases map to TRBD1. The CDR3 consists of 15 residues. V trimming: 2 bases; J trimming: 2 bases; junction bases outside the gene matches: 2. Per the germline V gene, CDR1 is SGDLS and CDR2 is YYNGEE. Here the CDR3 reads CASSVRQGATDTQYF. CDR3 nucleotide sequence: TGTGCCAGCAGCGTTCGACAGGGGGCCACAGATACGCAGTATTTT.

The chain couples TRBV29-1 to TRBJ2-3, with 8 bases matching TRBD2. V lost 4 bases, J lost 4 bases, and 7 bases stayed unmatched. From germline, CDR1 is SQVTM and CDR2 ANQGSEA. The CDR3 covers 14 residues. DNA for the CDR3: TGCAGCGTTGGGAAGCGGGGGATTTCAGATACGCAGTATTTT. This sequence encodes CSVGKRGISDTQYF.

The chain links TRBV25-1 to TRBJ2-7; the match to TRBD2 covers 8 bases. The CDR3 covers 13 residues. The germline CDR1 and CDR2 sequences are MGHDK and SYGVNS. Trimming at V came to 6 bases and at J to 1 base, leaving 2 bases not matched to a gene. In DNA form, the CDR3 reads TGTGCCAGCAGGGTAGCGGGGTCCTACGAGCAGTACTTC. Protein product: CASRVAGSYEQYF.

This chain joins TRBV5-1 and TRBJ1-1; D call uncertain. Germline CDR1 and CDR2: SGHRS and YFSETQ. The CDR3 consists of 12 residues. Trimming left V 4 bases short and J 6 bases short, with 10 bases between. The DNA for the CDR3 is TGCGCCAGCAGCCCCGCCGGAGCTGAAGCTTTCTTT. Encoded protein: CASSPAGAEAFF.

DNA for the CDR3: TGTGCCAGCAGTGGAGACAGGACAAGCTCTGGGGCCAACGTCCTGACTTTC. The encoded protein is CASSGDRTSSGANVLTF. This sequence joins TRBV2 and TRBJ2-6, with D maybe TRBD1 (6 bases). Germline assignment: CDR1 SNHLY and CDR2 FYNNEI. V shed 4 bases and J shed 0 bases, with 13 bases lying between them. The CDR3 extends over 17 amino acids.

The chain employs TRBV5-1 and TRBJ2-7; the D gene is possibly TRBD1 (6 bases). Germline lookup yields CDR1 SGHRS and CDR2 YFSETQ. The CDR3 runs 15 residues. Between the trimmed V and J ends, which lost 4 bases and 3 bases, there was a span of 17 bases. CDR3: CASSNREWGVYEQYF. CDR3 DNA: TGCGCCAGCAGCAACAGGGAGTGGGGTGTCTACGAGCAGTACTTC.

CDR3 residues: CASSILGGGGANVLTF. In DNA form, the CDR3 reads TGTGCCAGCAGTATCCTTGGGGGCGGTGGGGCCAACGTCCTGACTTTC. V is TRBV27 and J is TRBJ2-6; D is perhaps TRBD1 (6 bases). The ends were cut back, 5 bases at V and 3 bases at J, with 14 bases in the middle. The CDR3 covers 16 residues. Per the germline V gene, CDR1 is MNHEY and CDR2 is SMNVEV (reference sequence).

The chain uses TRBV19 and TRBJ2-2, with TRBD1 matching 7 bases. The CDR3 length is 14 residues. Germline-derived CDR1 and CDR2 are LNHDA and SQIVND (reference sequence). J lost 3 bases, V lost 5 bases, and 3 bases had no gene match. CDR3 in amino acids: CASSLGQYTGELFF. The CDR3 DNA reads TGTGCCAGTAGTTTGGGACAGTACACCGGGGAGCTGTTTTTT.

This clone was detected a few times. The gene calls are TRBV7-9 and TRBJ1-6; D gene ambiguous. The V and J ends lost 6 bases and 5 bases respectively, with 11 bases between them. There are 14 residues in the CDR3. The germline V gene has CDR1 SEHNR and CDR2 FQNEAQ (reference sequence). This CDR3 is CASRPTENNSPLHF. CDR3 bases: TGTGCCAGCAGACCTACAGAGAATAATTCACCCCTCCACTTT.

In this sample, this clone turned up a few times. The chain couples TRBV19 to TRBJ2-3; the D is unclear. Germline CDR1 and CDR2: LNHDA and SQIVND (reference sequence). V lost 4 bases and J 0 bases, leaving 8 bases between the germline ends. There are 14 residues in the CDR3. The CDR3 nucleotides read TGTGCCAGTAGTAAGACTGGTAGCACAGATACGCAGTATTTT. Translated, it gives CASSKTGSTDTQYF.

The rearrangement joins TRBV27 to TRBJ2-4, with 8 bases fitting TRBD1. This CDR3 comprises 14 residues. Per the germline V gene, CDR1 is MNHEY and CDR2 is SMNVEV (reference sequence). The V segment lost 3 bases and the J segment 7 bases; nucleotides outside the gene matches: 5. CDR3 region: CASSLGTGGNIQYF. CDR3 nucleotide sequence: TGTGCCAGCAGTTTGGGGACAGGCGGCAACATTCAGTACTTC.

The V gene is TRBV20-1, the J gene TRBJ2-7; 7 bases are shared with TRBD2. V gave up 6 bases and J gave up 2 bases; unmatched junction bases: 1. The germline V gene encodes CDR1 DFQATT and CDR2 SNEGSKA (reference sequence). CDR3 length: 11 residues. Here the CDR3 reads CSARGAYEQYF. The CDR3, as DNA: TGCAGTGCCCGGGGGGCCTACGAGCAGTACTTC.

The chain joins TRBV27 to TRBJ2-1; D is tentatively TRBD1 or TRBD2 (6 bases each). Per germline, CDR1 MNHEY and CDR2 SMNVEV (reference sequence). Trimming took off 10 bases at V and 13 bases at J, with 26 bases between the two ends. This CDR3 is 14 amino acids long. For the CDR3, the DNA is TGTGCCACGGGCTTTGGGGGCTTGGGACTCGGCCAGTTCTTC. It yields the protein CATGFGGLGLGQFF.

The V and J genes are TRBV27 and TRBJ2-1; the D gene is possibly TRBD1 (5 bases). V was trimmed by 8 bases and J by 4 bases, leaving 9 bases between them. Per germline, CDR1 MNHEY and CDR2 SMNVEV (reference sequence). The length of the CDR3 is 12 residues. CDR3 DNA sequence: TGTGCCAGCTCCCCAGGGTACAATGAGCAGTTCTTC. Translating it yields CASSPGYNEQFF.

The table lists this clone with a few counts. The V call is TRBV29-1, the J call TRBJ2-5; D is tentatively TRBD1 or TRBD2 (6 bases each). Germline V gene lookup returns CDR1 SQVTM and CDR2 ANQGSEA. V gave up 5 bases and J gave up 5 bases, with 18 bases separating them. The CDR3 is 14 amino acids. The CDR3 sequence: CSVLKRGAEETQYF. CDR3 DNA: TGCAGCGTTTTAAAAAGGGGGGCGGAGGAGACCCAGTACTTC.

The chain has TRBV13 and TRBJ2-5; D is perhaps TRBD1 (5 bases). V shed 4 bases and J shed 5 bases, with 8 bases lying between them. The CDR3 loop spans 12 amino acids. Germline-derived CDR1 and CDR2 are PRHDT and FYEKMQ (reference sequence). CDR3 sequence reads: CASSSKGETQYF. CDR3 DNA: TGTGCCAGCAGCTCAAAGGGGGAGACCCAGTACTTC. Using reference TRBV13 and TRBJ2-5 for the parts outside the CDR3, the full variable domain is AAGVIQSPRHLIKEKRETATLKCYPIPRHDTVYWYQQGPGQDPQFLISFYEKMQSDKGSIPDRFSAQQFSDYHSELNMSSLELGDSALYFCASSSKGETQYFGPGTRLLVL.

The J gene is TRBJ1-2, the V gene TRBV11-2, with D unresolved. V lost 4 bases and J 4 bases, leaving 16 bases between the germline ends. Germline loops: CDR1 SGHAT, CDR2 FQNNGV. CDR3 length equals 15 residues. The CDR3 nucleotides read TGTGCCAGCAGCTCCTATACTACCAGAGGCTATGGCTACACCTTC. As protein: CASSSYTTRGYGYTF.

This chain links TRBV19 with TRBJ2-1; D possibly uses TRBD1 or TRBD2 (5 bases each). V was trimmed by 5 bases and J by 3 bases, leaving 14 bases between them. The CDR3 is 15 amino acids. Germline assignment: CDR1 LNHDA and CDR2 SQIVND (reference sequence). The CDR3 is CASSDRDGSYNEQFF. For the CDR3, the DNA is TGTGCCAGTAGTGACCGGGACGGAAGCTACAATGAGCAGTTCTTC. The whole variable domain, filled in from reference TRBV19 and TRBJ2-1, reads DGGITQSPKYLFRKEGQNVTLSCEQNLNHDAMYWYRQDPGQGLRLIYYSQIVNDFQKGDIAEGYSVSREKKESFPLTVTSAQKNPTAFYLCASSDRDGSYNEQFFGPGTRLTVL.

This clone has only a few counts. J is TRBJ2-7 and V is TRBV6-5; 9 bases align to TRBD1. CDR3 size: 14 residues. The junction had 12 bases not matched to a gene; V was cut back by 6 bases and J by 9 bases. Germline-derived CDR1 and CDR2 are MNHEY and SVGAGI. CDR3 DNA: TGTGCCAGCAGGTACAGGGGGCCTTCTACGACGCAGTACTTC. Amino acids: CASRYRGPSTTQYF.

A single count supports this clone. The rearrangement links TRBV9 to TRBJ1-2; TRBD1 matches at 7 bases. V lost 3 bases, J lost 3 bases, and 8 bases stayed unmatched. Per germline, CDR1 SGDLS and CDR2 YYNGEE. The CDR3 totals 15 residues. CDR3 in DNA: TGTGCCAGCAGCGCCGAAGGGGGCGCAGACTATGGCTACACCTTC. Translation gives CASSAEGGADYGYTF. Together with reference TRBV9 and TRBJ1-2, the CDR3 gives the full variable domain: DSGVTQTPKHLITATGQRVTLRCSPRSGDLSVYWYQQSLDQGLQFLIQYYNGEERAKGNILERFSAQQFPDLHSELNLSSLELGDSALYFCASSAEGGADYGYTFGSGTRLTVV.

The gene calls are TRBV9 and TRBJ2-3; 15 bases map to TRBD2. After removal of 3 bases from V and 8 bases from J, the junction contained 4 bases not matched to a gene. The CDR3 loop spans 15 amino acids. CDR1 SGDLS and CDR2 YYNGEE come from the germline V gene. The CDR3 DNA follows: TGTGCCAGCAGCGGAGGACTAGCGGGGGGGCGTACGCAGTATTTT. Protein product: CASSGGLAGGRTQYF.

This chain uses TRBV4-1 with TRBJ1-6; D uncertain. The V end was cut by 4 bases, the J end by 7 bases, with 17 bases between. The CDR3 has 16 residues. Germline V gene data show CDR1 as MGHRA and CDR2 as YSYEKL. This CDR3 is CASSLVDSDGNSPLHF. In DNA, the CDR3 is TGCGCCAGCAGCCTAGTCGACTCCGACGGGAATTCACCCCTCCACTTT.

The J gene is TRBJ2-1, the V gene TRBV25-1; the match to TRBD1 covers 12 bases. V shed 3 bases and J 7 bases; nucleotides not matched to a gene: 4. This CDR3 has 15 residues. Germline V gene data show CDR1 as MGHDK and CDR2 as SYGVNS. CDR3 protein: CASSDRDRGQNEQFF. DNA of the CDR3: TGTGCCAGCAGTGACCGGGACAGGGGGCAAAATGAGCAGTTCTTC.

The chain is built from TRBV13 and TRBJ2-1; D unresolved. The V gene's germline CDR1 is PRHDT and CDR2 FYEKMQ (reference sequence). The CDR3 consists of 12 residues. V shed 4 bases and J shed 8 bases, with 9 bases lying between them. CDR3 amino acids: CASSSDRHEQFF. The CDR3 DNA reads TGTGCCAGCAGCTCAGACCGACATGAGCAGTTCTTC.